Listed here are 31 T cell receptor beta chains from one sample, sequenced in a study of shared clonotypes between healthy human individuals. Data came from immunoSEQ multiplex PCR; TCRdb stores just in-frame clones and leaves some out. The data hold hundreds of thousands of clones, with about three quarters observed a single time. Material for sequencing was PBMCs. These receptors came from a woman aged 40 to 50 in good health. Some clones in this sample may be carry-over from other donors' samples.

V and J are TRBV9 and TRBJ2-7; D gene unclear. Germline CDR1 is SGDLS and CDR2 is YYNGEE. The length of the CDR3 is 16 residues. V was clipped by 4 bases and J by 0 bases, with 17 bases between them. The CDR3 DNA reads as TGTGCCAGCAGCCTACTACCGACAAACCCCTCCTACGAGCAGTACTTC. Protein sequence: CASSLLPTNPSYEQYF.

The rearrangement links TRBV19 to TRBJ2-2; D may correspond to TRBD1 or TRBD2 (5 bases each). Deletions cut 6 bases from V and 6 bases from J, with 29 bases between. Germline loops: CDR1 LNHDA, CDR2 SQIVND (reference sequence). This CDR3 is built from 19 residues. The DNA for the CDR3 is TGTGCCAGTAGGACAAGTATATCCCAGAGGGGCCTTTTGGCCGGGGAGCTGTTTTTT. As protein: CASRTSISQRGLLAGELFF.

This rearrangement joins TRBV19 to TRBJ2-7; D gene unclear. This CDR3 is 12 amino acids long. V was clipped by 4 bases and J by 5 bases, with 9 bases between them. Germline loops: CDR1 LNHDA, CDR2 SQIVND (reference sequence). The CDR3 DNA sequence: TGTGCCAGTAGTAGTGTGGGTAACGAGCAGTACTTC. It translates to CASSSVGNEQYF. The full variable domain, in which reference TRBV19 and TRBJ2-7 provide the parts outside the CDR3, is DGGITQSPKYLFRKEGQNVTLSCEQNLNHDAMYWYRQDPGQGLRLIYYSQIVNDFQKGDIAEGYSVSREKKESFPLTVTSAQKNPTAFYLCASSSVGNEQYFGPGTRLTVT.

This clone was picked up one time. V gene TRBV7-2 combines with J gene TRBJ1-1; weak D call: TRBD1 (6 bases). This CDR3 contains 16 residues. Germline CDR1 reads SGHTA; CDR2 reads FQGNSA. Trimming removed 4 bases at V and 2 bases at J, with 17 bases between. The CDR3 coding sequence is TGTGCCAGCAGCTGGGTAGGAGGACAGAGTAACACTGAAGCTTTCTTT. Amino acid sequence: CASSWVGGQSNTEAFF.

This clone has just a few counts. V usage is TRBV5-1 and J usage is TRBJ1-2; a possible D gene is TRBD1 (6 bases). V shed 1 base and J shed 6 bases, with 19 bases lying between them. The CDR3 extends over 16 amino acids. Germline CDR1 reads SGHRS; CDR2 reads YFSETQ. The CDR3 loop reads CASSLWARGGQDGYTF. In DNA form, the CDR3 reads TGCGCCAGCAGCTTGTGGGCTCGCGGGGGCCAGGATGGCTACACCTTC.

CDR3 sequence reads: CASSQDRGLEEQYF. DNA of the CDR3: TGTGCCAGCAGCCAGGACAGGGGGCTTGAAGAGCAGTACTTC. J is TRBJ2-7 and V is TRBV7-8; TRBD1 agrees at 11 bases. The CDR3 contains 14 residues. The germline V gene encodes CDR1 SGHVS and CDR2 FQNEAQ. Trimming at V came to 5 bases and at J to 7 bases, leaving 7 bases not matched to a gene.

This chain links TRBV27 with TRBJ2-5; D not resolved. This CDR3 is 12 amino acids long. Trimming cost V 5 bases and J 2 bases, with 6 bases left between them. CDR1 MNHEY and CDR2 SMNVEV come from the germline V gene (reference sequence). This chain's CDR3 is CASSALQETQYF. The CDR3, as DNA: TGTGCCAGCAGTGCGCTTCAAGAGACCCAGTACTTC.

The chain combines TRBV2 with TRBJ2-7; D not certain. Germline V gene data show CDR1 as SNHLY and CDR2 as FYNNEI. There are 13 residues in the CDR3. The germline V and J ends were trimmed by 4 bases and 6 bases, with 13 bases remaining between them. The CDR3 DNA reads as TGTGCCAGCAGTGCCGTCAGGAGTGGCGAGCAGTACTTC. Encoded protein: CASSAVRSGEQYF.

The chain joins TRBV6-6 to TRBJ2-5, with 7 bases that match TRBD1. The DNA end is a closer match to TRBJ2-7, so the J assignment may be wrong. Germline V CDR1 and CDR2: MNHNY, SVGAGI (reference sequence). The length of the CDR3 is 14 residues. CDR3 loop: CASSSGTASYEQYF. In DNA, the CDR3 is TGTGCCAGCAGCTCAGGGACAGCCTCCTACGAGCAGTACTTC.

Details on this clone: Being one base from a much bigger clone, this may be a read error. V usage is TRBV13 and J usage is TRBJ2-7; D is ambiguous. This CDR3 comprises 11 residues. Germline-derived CDR1 and CDR2 are PRHDT and FYEKMQ (reference sequence). V gave up 0 bases and J gave up 6 bases, with 3 bases separating them. The CDR3 DNA reads as TGTGCCAGCAGCTTAGGAGGCGAGCAGTACTTC. This encodes CASSLGGEQYF.

The chain carries TRBV11-2 and TRBJ1-2; D gene ambiguous. CDR1 SGHAT and CDR2 FQNNGV come from the germline V gene. V gave up 0 bases and J gave up 4 bases, with 12 bases separating them. The CDR3 runs 15 residues. The CDR3 reads CASSLEGNPGYGYTF. CDR3 coding DNA: TGTGCCAGCAGCTTAGAGGGTAACCCCGGCTATGGCTACACCTTC.

CDR3 residues: CASSLGQIGELFF. The CDR3 DNA is TGTGCCAGCAGTTTAGGACAAATCGGGGAGCTGTTTTTT. This chain links TRBV28 with TRBJ2-2; TRBD1 is a possible D gene (5 bases). The CDR3 totals 13 residues. Trimming left V 2 bases short and J 7 bases short, with 8 bases between. In germline, CDR1 is MDHEN, CDR2 SYDVKM. Together with reference TRBV28 and TRBJ2-2, the CDR3 gives the full variable domain: DVKVTQSSRYLVKRTGEKVFLECVQDMDHENMFWYRQDPGLGLRLIYFSYDVKMKEKGDIPEGYSVSREKKERFSLILESASTNQTSMYLCASSLGQIGELFFGEGSRLTVL.

The chain combines TRBV29-1 with TRBJ1-1; 8 bases map to TRBD1. The germline V gene encodes CDR1 SQVTM and CDR2 ANQGSEA. This CDR3 has 13 residues. J lost 8 bases, V lost 7 bases, and 12 bases had no gene match. In DNA form, the CDR3 reads TGCAGCGCACGGACAGGGTATGGGCAGGAAGCTTTCTTT. Translating gives CSARTGYGQEAFF.

The chain's CDR3 is CASSLVGANTEAFF. For the CDR3, the DNA is TGCGCCAGCAGCTTGGTGGGGGCGAACACTGAAGCTTTCTTT. This chain links TRBV5-1 with TRBJ1-1; tentatively, D is TRBD1 (6 bases). The ends were cut back, 0 bases at V and 1 base at J, with 7 bases in the middle. The CDR3 covers 14 residues. CDR1 and CDR2 (germline): SGHRS, YFSETQ.

The chain is built from TRBV7-3 and TRBJ2-3; perhaps TRBD2 as D (6 bases). Germline V lookup: CDR1 SGHTA, CDR2 FQGTGA. This CDR3 has 15 amino acids. Trimming removed 5 bases at V and 1 base at J, with 13 bases between. CDR3 amino acids: CASSPGDSGTDTQYF. The CDR3 bases are TGTGCCAGCAGCCCGGGGGATTCTGGCACAGATACGCAGTATTTT.

This clone came up a few times. The CDR3 DNA follows: TGCGCCAGCAAGCCGGGACGGACCTCCTACGAGCAGTACTTC. Protein product: CASKPGRTSYEQYF. V is TRBV10-2 and J is TRBJ2-7, with D possibly called TRBD1 or TRBD2 (5 bases each). Germline lookup yields CDR1 WSHSY and CDR2 SAAADI. The CDR3 contains 14 residues. V lost 7 bases and J 0 bases, leaving 13 bases between the germline ends.

V usage is TRBV19 and J usage is TRBJ2-2, with 14 nucleotides matching TRBD2. This CDR3 is built from 18 residues. CDR1 is LNHDA, CDR2 SQIVND, per germline (reference sequence). Trimming removed 7 bases from V and 5 bases from J; junction bases left unmatched: 12. The CDR3 sequence is CASTTLGLAGGGTGELFF. DNA for the CDR3: TGTGCCAGTACTACCCTCGGACTAGCGGGAGGTGGAACCGGGGAGCTGTTTTTT.

The chain joins TRBV5-1 to TRBJ2-5, with a weak D call TRBD1 (7 bases). V lost 3 bases and J 5 bases, leaving 23 bases between the germline ends. Germline V gene data show CDR1 as SGHRS and CDR2 as YFSETQ. The CDR3 contains 17 residues. The CDR3: CASSSNRGSGELETQYF. CDR3 in DNA: TGCGCCAGCAGCTCGAACAGGGGATCGGGAGAACTGGAGACCCAGTACTTC. Full variable domain (missing parts from reference TRBV5-1 and TRBJ2-5): KAGVTQTPRYLIKTRGQQVTLSCSPISGHRSVSWYQQTPGQGLQFLFEYFSETQRNKGNFPGRFSGRQFSNSRSEMNVSTLELGDSALYLCASSSNRGSGELETQYFGPGTRLLVL.

The gene calls are TRBV5-1 and TRBJ2-7, with 7 positions matching TRBD1. Germline assignment: CDR1 SGHRS and CDR2 YFSETQ. CDR3 length equals 15 residues. Trimming cost V 0 bases and J 3 bases; bases outside gene matches: 6. The CDR3 DNA follows: TGCGCCAGCAGCTTGGCCGGGGACAGCGACTACGAGCAGTACTTC. It translates to CASSLAGDSDYEQYF.

The CDR3 DNA is TGTGCCACCAGCAGAGACTGGACTAGCGAGGTTGAGCAGTTCTTC. Its protein product is CATSRDWTSEVEQFF. V usage is TRBV15 and J usage is TRBJ2-1; TRBD2 aligns across 9 bases. CDR3 length: 15 amino acids. CDR1 and CDR2 (germline): LNHNV, YYDKDF (reference sequence). V lost 0 bases to trimming and J lost 9 bases; unmatched junction nucleotides: 6.

The chain combines TRBV6-5 with TRBJ2-5, with a possible D match to TRBD1 (6 bases). Gene TRBJ2-7 matches the end of the DNA better, so the J call may be wrong. This CDR3 contains 13 residues. Germline V gene sequence: CDR1 MNHEY, CDR2 SVGAGI. CDR3 amino acids: CASRGQGTYEQYF. DNA for the CDR3: TGTGCCAGCAGAGGGCAGGGGACCTACGAGCAGTACTTC.

V gene TRBV7-9 combines with J gene TRBJ2-5; possible D gene TRBD1, 5 bases. The CDR3 is made up of 13 amino acids. Trimming shortened V by 5 bases and J by 11 bases, and 18 bases separated the two germline ends. Germline values: CDR1 SEHNR, CDR2 FQNEAQ (reference sequence). CDR3 DNA sequence: TGTGCCAGCAGCGCAGGTATGCCAGGGAAGCAGTACTTC. Protein sequence: CASSAGMPGKQYF.

This clone was seen a few times. V is TRBV5-8 and J is TRBJ1-2, with D unresolved. Trimming removed 7 bases at V and 2 bases at J, with 15 bases between. This CDR3 has 14 amino acids. In germline, CDR1 is SGHTS, CDR2 YDEGEE. The CDR3 bases are TGTGCCAGCTCCCGGCGGCGGCCAAACTATGGCTACACCTTC. The encoded protein is CASSRRRPNYGYTF.

The chain has TRBV29-1 and TRBJ1-1, with D uncertain. The length of the CDR3 is 14 residues. Trimming pared 3 bases from V and 0 bases from J, leaving 11 bases between. Germline V gene lookup returns CDR1 SQVTM and CDR2 ANQGSEA. The CDR3 DNA is TGCAGCGTTGACACGCCTTATCTGAACACTGAAGCTTTCTTT. Translated: CSVDTPYLNTEAFF.

V is TRBV27 and J is TRBJ2-3, with 10 nucleotides matching TRBD1. The ends lost 2 bases at V and 9 bases at J; junction bases unmatched: 11. Germline V lookup: CDR1 MNHEY, CDR2 SMNVEV (reference sequence). This CDR3 is 16 amino acids long. The CDR3 nucleotides are TGTGCCAGCAGTTTACCGGCTCGACAGGGGGCGGGAACGCAGTATTTT. It codes for CASSLPARQGAGTQYF.

J is TRBJ2-7 and V is TRBV19; 7 nucleotides match TRBD2. Germline V gives CDR1 LNHDA, CDR2 SQIVND (reference sequence). Trimming cost V 4 bases and J 6 bases; bases outside gene matches: 9. CDR3 length: 14 amino acids. CDR3 residues: CASSNSGSTSEQYF. CDR3 DNA: TGTGCCAGTAGTAATAGCGGGTCTACTTCCGAGCAGTACTTC.

The chain has TRBV7-9 and TRBJ1-1; D gene ambiguous. The V end was cut by 5 bases, the J end by 0 bases, with 7 bases between. This CDR3 is 13 amino acids long. Germline V lookup: CDR1 SEHNR, CDR2 FQNEAQ (reference sequence). The chain's CDR3 is CASSVDLNTEAFF. The CDR3 nucleotides read TGTGCCAGCAGCGTTGACCTGAACACTGAAGCTTTCTTT.

Turning to this clone: A read error is the likely source, as a far larger clone sits one nucleotide away. The same CDR3 can be traced to other DNA sequences in this sample. The gene calls are TRBV7-9 and TRBJ1-1; D is ambiguous. Germline values: CDR1 SEHNR, CDR2 FQNEAQ (reference sequence). CDR3 length: 13 residues. The germline V and J ends were trimmed by 2 bases and 11 bases, with 15 bases remaining between them. The CDR3 loop is CASSLLVNREAFF. CDR3 bases: TGTGCCAGCAGCTTACTGGTAAACCGGGAGGCTTTCTTT.

This sequence joins TRBV29-1 and TRBJ2-7, with D tentatively TRBD2 (6 bases). Germline CDR1 reads SQVTM; CDR2 reads ANQGSEA. V was pared by 5 bases and J by 5 bases, with 10 bases between. The CDR3 runs 11 residues. CDR3 sequence (DNA): TGCAGCGTTATCCGGGGGAACGAGCAGTACTTC. Amino acids: CSVIRGNEQYF.

This sequence joins TRBV11-2 and TRBJ2-4; maybe TRBD2 (6 bases). This CDR3 comprises 14 residues. Germline CDR1 is SGHAT and CDR2 is FQNNGV. Trimming took off 4 bases at V and 15 bases at J, with 22 bases between the two ends. The CDR3 DNA is TGTGCCAGCAGCTCAGCCGGGACTGACCAAATGAGGTACTTC. Amino acid sequence: CASSSAGTDQMRYF.

J is TRBJ1-5 and V is TRBV6-1, with unresolved D. The CDR3 has 14 residues. V was trimmed by 7 bases and J by 1 base, leaving 11 bases between them. The germline V gene has CDR1 MNHNS and CDR2 SASEGT. The CDR3 protein is CASNSRNSNQPQHF. Written as DNA, the CDR3 is TGTGCCAGCAACTCCCGGAACAGCAATCAGCCCCAGCATTTT.